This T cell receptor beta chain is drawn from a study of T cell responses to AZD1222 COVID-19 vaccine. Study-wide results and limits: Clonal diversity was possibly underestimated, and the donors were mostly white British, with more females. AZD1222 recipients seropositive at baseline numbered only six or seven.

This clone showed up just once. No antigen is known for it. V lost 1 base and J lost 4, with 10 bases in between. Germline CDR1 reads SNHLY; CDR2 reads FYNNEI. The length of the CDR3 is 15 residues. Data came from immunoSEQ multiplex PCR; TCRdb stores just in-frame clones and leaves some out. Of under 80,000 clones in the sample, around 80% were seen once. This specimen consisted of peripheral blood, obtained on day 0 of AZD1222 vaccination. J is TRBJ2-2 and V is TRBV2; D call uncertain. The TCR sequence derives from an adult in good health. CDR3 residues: CASSEGSVFTGELFF. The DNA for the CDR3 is TGTGCCAGCAGTGAAGGGTCGGTCTTCACCGGGGAGCTGTTTTTT.